Described below is a single T cell receptor beta chain sequence and its context. This specimen belongs to a study of blood T cell repertoires in COVID-19. Overall study: Samples taken during acute and convalescent COVID-19 were collected in the United States, Italy and Spain. The cDNA or gDNA used as material had been derived from T cells, B-cell-depleted T cells, or PBMCs.

Measured with immunoSEQ multiplex PCR; TCRdb has only the in-frame clones, and not every one. Among 250,000 to 350,000 clones listed, approximately 91% were seen once. The CDR3 covers 16 residues. The germline V gene encodes CDR1 SGHAT and CDR2 FQNNGV. V lost 3 bases, J lost 0 bases, and 5 bases stayed unmatched. This chain links TRBV11-2 with TRBJ1-3, with 7 bases identical to TRBD1. This sequence was found in a woman aged 40 to 55 who had recovered from COVID-19. The sequenced material came from peripheral blood. The CDR3 sequence: CASSFRGSSSGNTIYF. CDR3 in DNA: TGTGCCAGCAGCTTCAGGGGGTCTAGCTCTGGAAACACCATATATTTT.